Shown below are 28 T cell receptor beta chains from a single sample sequenced in a study of cytomegalovirus exposure and HLA in healthy donors. 60 Vbeta and 13 Jbeta primers were used in PCR. This table comes from immunoSEQ multiplex PCR, and its TCRdb copy is limited to in-frame clones, with some not included. This table holds over 85,000 clones, over 60% found once. The sequenced sample consisted of PBMCs. The receptor source for this set is a female donor in good health and CMV-seronegative.

This chain joins TRBV19 and TRBJ1-1; 7 bases fit TRBD1. Germline V gives CDR1 LNHDA, CDR2 SQIVND (reference sequence). This CDR3 is built from 14 residues. J gave up 4 bases and V 1 base, and 3 bases lay outside the gene matches. CDR3 sequence (DNA): TGTGCCAGTAGTATAGGACAGGGCGGCACTGAAGCTTTCTTT. Protein: CASSIGQGGTEAFF. Using reference TRBV19 and TRBJ1-1 for the parts outside the CDR3, the full variable domain is DGGITQSPKYLFRKEGQNVTLSCEQNLNHDAMYWYRQDPGQGLRLIYYSQIVNDFQKGDIAEGYSVSREKKESFPLTVTSAQKNPTAFYLCASSIGQGGTEAFFGQGTRLTVV.

This chain connects TRBV2 to TRBJ1-2; 7 nucleotides match TRBD1. Trimming cost V 5 bases and J 4 bases; bases outside gene matches: 4. Germline V CDR1 and CDR2: SNHLY, FYNNEI. This CDR3 has 13 amino acids. The CDR3 region has the DNA TGTGCCAGCAGTCCAGACAGGGCCTATGGCTACACCTTC. It is translated as CASSPDRAYGYTF.

This chain joins TRBV6-6 and TRBJ1-2; D unresolved. The germline V gene has CDR1 MNHNY and CDR2 SVGAGI (reference sequence). The CDR3 has 11 residues. Between the trimmed V and J ends, which lost 4 bases and 3 bases, there was a span of 3 bases. The chain's CDR3 is CASSSDYGYTF. The CDR3 DNA reads TGTGCCAGCAGTTCCGACTATGGCTACACCTTC.

V is TRBV6-5 and J is TRBJ1-2, with 10 bases that match TRBD1. In germline, CDR1 is MNHEY, CDR2 SVGAGI. The CDR3 sequence is 14 residues long. Trimming removed 4 bases from V and 4 bases from J; junction bases left unmatched: 3. The CDR3 is CASSWDRGTYGYTF. In nucleotides, the CDR3 is TGTGCCAGCAGTTGGGACAGGGGAACCTATGGCTACACCTTC.

The J gene is TRBJ2-2, the V gene TRBV5-1; TRBD2 agrees at 7 bases. The V segment lost 1 base and the J segment 2 bases; nucleotides outside the gene matches: 5. The CDR3 extends over 16 amino acids. CDR1 is SGHRS, CDR2 YFSETQ, per germline. CDR3 loop: CASSLLIAGNTGELFF. The CDR3 bases are TGCGCCAGCAGCTTGTTAATAGCGGGTAACACCGGGGAGCTGTTTTTT.

In the case of this clone: The junction does not match germline at one end; this may be a read error. The V and J genes are TRBV18 and TRBJ1-6; TRBD1 is a possible D gene (5 bases). The germline CDR1 and CDR2 sequences are KGHSH and LQKENI. The CDR3 consists of 17 residues. In DNA form, the CDR3 reads TGTGCCAGCTCACCACTATTCAGGGCTTCCTATAATTCACCCCACCACTTT. Amino acid sequence: CASSPLFRASYNSPHHF.

The chain links TRBV27 to TRBJ2-7, with D hard to call. Trimming shortened V by 3 bases and J by 6 bases, and 18 bases separated the two germline ends. CDR1 MNHEY and CDR2 SMNVEV come from the germline V gene (reference sequence). The CDR3 consists of 15 residues. CDR3 sequence reads: CASSLGTSLRLEQYF. CDR3 nucleotides: TGTGCCAGCAGTTTGGGTACTTCTTTAAGACTCGAGCAGTACTTC.

This chain links TRBV1 with TRBJ1-4. TRBV1 counts as a pseudogene. The length of the CDR3 is 13 residues. In DNA, the CDR3 is TGCACCCCCTACCGTTCAACTAATGAAAAACTGTTTTTT. This sequence encodes CTPYRSTNEKLFF.

In this sample, this clone turned up once. V is TRBV9 and J is TRBJ2-4; TRBD2 is a possible D gene (6 bases). There are 17 residues in the CDR3. The V gene's germline CDR1 is SGDLS and CDR2 YYNGEE. V gave up 0 bases and J gave up 3 bases, with 16 bases separating them. The CDR3 DNA reads TGTGCCAGCAGCGTAGCTTTGGGGGGTTTAGGCAAAAACATTCAGTACTTC. It codes for CASSVALGGLGKNIQYF.

The chain recombines TRBV11-3 with TRBJ2-7; perhaps TRBD1 as D (5 bases). The CDR3 is made up of 13 amino acids. CDR1 and CDR2 (germline): SGHNT, YENEEA. V lost 0 bases to trimming and J lost 5 bases, with 8 bases between them. The CDR3 sequence is CASSLDRVHEQYF. The CDR3 DNA sequence: TGTGCCAGCAGCTTAGACAGGGTACACGAGCAGTACTTC.

To note about this clone: Distinct nucleotide sequences in the sample also encode this CDR3. The V and J genes are TRBV10-3 and TRBJ1-5; D possibly corresponds to TRBD1 (5 bases). V was cut by 0 bases and J by 6 bases, with 9 bases left in between. The CDR3 runs 14 residues. Germline lookup yields CDR1 ENHRY and CDR2 SYGVKD. Written as DNA, the CDR3 is TGTGCCATCAGTGAGTCGGGGGGTCGTCAGCCCCAGCATTTT. Translated, it gives CAISESGGRQPQHF.

V usage is TRBV28 and J usage is TRBJ2-5, with 8 bases matching TRBD2. Germline V gives CDR1 MDHEN, CDR2 SYDVKM. V shed 6 bases, J shed 5 bases, and the junction held 11 bases outside the gene matches. This CDR3 comprises 15 residues. The DNA for the CDR3 is TGTGCCAGCAGGCCCACTAGCGGAGGGGGGGAGACCCAGTACTTC. It specifies CASRPTSGGGETQYF.

V is TRBV4-2 and J is TRBJ2-5; D may be TRBD2 (7 bases). The CDR3 extends over 14 amino acids. The germline V gene encodes CDR1 LGHNA and CDR2 YNFKEQ. Between the trimmed V and J ends, which lost 3 bases and 2 bases, there was a span of 10 bases. CDR3 residues: CASSHRGGQETQYF. CDR3 in DNA: TGTGCCAGCAGCCATAGGGGGGGGCAAGAGACCCAGTACTTC.

Of note for this clone: One junction end does not reproduce the germline sequence, and a read error may be involved. V and J are TRBV7-9 and TRBJ2-7; D possibly corresponds to TRBD1 (5 bases). From germline, CDR1 is SEHNR and CDR2 FQNEAQ (reference sequence). The CDR3 sequence is 17 residues long. The CDR3 region has the DNA TGTTCCAGCAGCTTACCGAGGCAGGGCCCCATATCCTACGAGCAGTACTTC. Amino acids: CSSSLPRQGPISYEQYF. Drawing the rest from reference TRBV7-9 and TRBJ2-7, the complete variable domain is DTGVSQNPRHKITKRGQNVTFRCDPISEHNRLYWYRQTLGQGPEFLTYFQNEAQLEKSRLLSDRFSAERPKGSFSTLEIQRTEQGDSAMYLCSSSLPRQGPISYEQYFGPGTRLTVT.

The V call is TRBV2, the J call TRBJ1-5; D remains unclear. CDR1 is SNHLY, CDR2 FYNNEI, per germline. The CDR3 is made up of 15 amino acids. V lost 7 bases to trimming and J lost 3 bases, with 16 bases between them. CDR3: CASTEHRSFNQPQHF. CDR3 bases: TGTGCCAGCACAGAGCACAGATCCTTCAATCAGCCCCAGCATTTT. The full variable domain, rest sourced from reference TRBV2 and TRBJ1-5, is EPEVTQTPSHQVTQMGQEVILRCVPISNHLYFYWYRQILGQKVEFLVSFYNNEISEKSEIFDDQFSVERPDGSNFTLKIRSTKLEDSAMYFCASTEHRSFNQPQHFGDGTRLSIL.

The chain carries TRBV15 and TRBJ2-7, with a possible D match to TRBD2 (6 bases). The CDR3 has 14 residues. Germline values: CDR1 LNHNV, CDR2 YYDKDF (reference sequence). Trimming cost V 3 bases and J 1 base, with 10 bases left between them. The CDR3 nucleotides read TGTGCCACCAGCAGGGGCGGGGTTTCCTACGAGCAGTACTTC. It specifies CATSRGGVSYEQYF.

J is TRBJ2-5 and V is TRBV7-8, with 8 positions matching TRBD2. J lost 5 bases, V lost 4 bases, and 15 bases had no gene match. Germline V gene sequence: CDR1 SGHVS, CDR2 FQNEAQ. The CDR3 consists of 17 residues. This CDR3 is CASSSSQRGPPWETQYF. The CDR3 nucleotides read TGTGCCAGCAGCTCTAGCCAGCGGGGGCCCCCGTGGGAGACCCAGTACTTC.

The chain joins TRBV28 to TRBJ2-7; 7 nucleotides match TRBD2. The ends lost 6 bases at V and 2 bases at J; junction bases unmatched: 1. Looked up from germline, CDR1 is MDHEN and CDR2 is SYDVKM. The CDR3 runs to 12 residues. The CDR3 DNA sequence: TGTGCCAGCAGCGGGACTACCTACGAGCAGTACTTC. Its translation is CASSGTTYEQYF.

The chain recombines TRBV5-1 with TRBJ1-3; 7 bases line up with TRBD1. With V trimmed by 3 bases and J by 8 bases, 8 bases remained unmatched. This CDR3 comprises 14 residues. Per the germline V gene, CDR1 is SGHRS and CDR2 is YFSETQ. CDR3 amino acids: CASSSTGNKDTIYF. The CDR3 DNA is TGCGCCAGCAGCTCGACAGGGAATAAGGACACCATATATTTT.

The sample holds one count of this clone. The chain links TRBV11-3 to TRBJ1-1, with D unclear. Germline CDR1 and CDR2: SGHNT and YENEEA. V was shortened by 1 base and J by 1 base, with 4 bases between the two germline ends. This CDR3 region has 13 residues. The CDR3 sequence is CASSLGQNTEAFF. CDR3 nucleotide sequence: TGTGCCAGCAGCTTAGGGCAGAACACTGAAGCTTTCTTT.

V and J are TRBV28 and TRBJ2-5, with TRBD1 matching over 7 bases. The CDR3 loop spans 15 amino acids. J gave up 5 bases and V 6 bases, and 12 bases lay outside the gene matches. Germline-derived CDR1 and CDR2 are MDHEN and SYDVKM. The CDR3 reads CASSRWDSSSETQYF. The CDR3 nucleotides are TGTGCCAGCAGCCGGTGGGACAGTTCTTCGGAGACCCAGTACTTC.

The CDR3 region is CSVGGTGYGYTF. For the CDR3, the DNA is TGCAGCGTTGGAGGCACTGGCTATGGCTACACCTTC. The J gene is TRBJ1-2, the V gene TRBV29-1; no clear D. The ends were cut back, 4 bases at V and 4 bases at J, with 10 bases in the middle. The CDR3 spans 12 residues. CDR1 is SQVTM, CDR2 ANQGSEA, per germline.

J is TRBJ1-1 and V is TRBV5-4, with D possibly being TRBD1 (5 bases). V lost 7 bases and J lost 1, with 17 bases in between. This CDR3 region has 15 residues. In germline, CDR1 is SGHNT, CDR2 YYREEE (reference sequence). CDR3 amino acids: CASLGGRGRNTEAFF. CDR3 in DNA: TGTGCCAGCCTCGGCGGAAGGGGCCGGAACACTGAAGCTTTCTTT.

This clone has a single count. For the CDR3, the DNA is TGCAGCGTGGGGGACAACTACAATGAGCAGTTCTTC. Translating it yields CSVGDNYNEQFF. The V gene is TRBV29-1, the J gene TRBJ2-1, with D perhaps TRBD1 (6 bases). Trimming removed 6 bases from V and 3 bases from J, with 9 bases in between. CDR1 is SQVTM, CDR2 ANQGSEA, per germline. CDR3 length equals 12 residues.

The CDR3 nucleotides are TGTGCCACCGGACTAGCGGGGGGGTTGAGCACAGATACGCAGTATTTT. This translates into CATGLAGGLSTDTQYF. V gene TRBV5-6 combines with J gene TRBJ2-3; the match to TRBD2 covers 15 bases. This CDR3 has 16 residues. Germline V gives CDR1 SGHDT, CDR2 YYEEEE. With 9 bases clipped from V and 0 bases from J, the junction kept 5 bases outside the gene matches.

This sequence joins TRBV19 and TRBJ2-7, with TRBD1 matching over 8 bases. Germline CDR1 is LNHDA and CDR2 is SQIVND (reference sequence). This CDR3 has 14 residues. With 5 bases clipped from V and 2 bases from J, the junction kept 5 bases outside the gene matches. The CDR3 region has the DNA TGTGCCAGTAGTTTCCGGGACAGGCCCTACGAGCAGTACTTC. The encoded protein is CASSFRDRPYEQYF.

The V call is TRBV18, the J call TRBJ2-3; 12 bases are a match to TRBD2. Trimming at V came to 4 bases and at J to 0 bases, leaving 17 bases not matched to a gene. The V gene's germline CDR1 is KGHSH and CDR2 LQKENI. This CDR3 spans 21 amino acids. CDR3 DNA: TGTGCCAGCTCACAAACGACAGGTGGTGGACTAGCGGGGAGAAGCACAGATACGCAGTATTTT. As protein: CASSQTTGGGLAGRSTDTQYF.

The count of this clone is one. This sequence joins TRBV10-3 and TRBJ2-7, with 8 bases matching TRBD2. Trimming at V came to 6 bases and at J to 3 bases, leaving 16 bases not matched to a gene. The CDR3 covers 17 residues. Germline-derived CDR1 and CDR2 are ENHRY and SYGVKD. CDR3 protein: CAIRDGTRGGRVYEQYF. CDR3 bases: TGTGCCATCAGAGATGGGACTAGAGGGGGGCGAGTCTACGAGCAGTACTTC.